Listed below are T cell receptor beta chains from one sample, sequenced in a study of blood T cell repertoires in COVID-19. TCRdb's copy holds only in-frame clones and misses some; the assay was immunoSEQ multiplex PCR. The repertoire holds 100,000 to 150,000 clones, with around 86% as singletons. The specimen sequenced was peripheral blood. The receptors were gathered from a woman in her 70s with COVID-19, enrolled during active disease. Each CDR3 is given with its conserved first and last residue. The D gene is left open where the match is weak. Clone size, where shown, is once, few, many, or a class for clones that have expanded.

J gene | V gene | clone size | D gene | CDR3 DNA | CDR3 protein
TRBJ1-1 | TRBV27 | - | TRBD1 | TGTGCCAGCAGTTTACGGGACAGGGCTCGCACTGAAGCTTTCTTT | CASSLRDRARTEAFF
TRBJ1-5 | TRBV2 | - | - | TGTGCCAGCAGTGAAGGATCCGCCAACAGGGGCAATCAGCCCCAGCATTTT | CASSEGSANRGNQPQHF
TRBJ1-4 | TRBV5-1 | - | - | TGCGCCAGCAGCTGGGGACAAGTCGCAACTAATGAAAAACTGTTTTTT | CASSWGQVATNEKLFF
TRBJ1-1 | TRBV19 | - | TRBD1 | TGTGCCAGTAGTGGATTACCGGGACAGGGTTGGACTGAAGCTTTCTTT | CASSGLPGQGWTEAFF
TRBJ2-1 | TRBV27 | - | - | TGTGCCAGCAGTCCTTATTCCAGCTCCTACAATGAGCAGTTCTTC | CASSPYSSSYNEQFF
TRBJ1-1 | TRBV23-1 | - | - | TGCGCCAGCACCTGGGACACGGGGCCCCTGCGGACTGAAGCTTTCTTT | CASTWDTGPLRTEAFF
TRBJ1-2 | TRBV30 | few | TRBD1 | TGTGCCTGGAGTGTGGGTACGGACAGGAAATTC | CAWSVGTDRKF
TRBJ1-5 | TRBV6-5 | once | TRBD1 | TGTGCCAGCTCTAATACGGGACAGTTGAATCAGCCCCAGCATTTT | CASSNTGQLNQPQHF
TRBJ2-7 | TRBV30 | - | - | TGTGCCTGGAGCAAAGGGGCAGTGTTAGCCTACGAGCAGTACTTC | CAWSKGAVLAYEQYF
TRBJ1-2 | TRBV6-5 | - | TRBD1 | TGTGCCAGCACCCCAGGGGGCTATGGCTACACCTTC | CASTPGGYGYTF
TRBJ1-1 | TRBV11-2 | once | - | TGTGCCAGCAGCTTTTCAGGGCGCGGTAGGGAAGCTTTCTTT | CASSFSGRGREAFF
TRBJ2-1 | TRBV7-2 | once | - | TGTGCCAGCAGCCCGCGCCCGAGCTCCTACAATGAGCAGTTCTTC | CASSPRPSSYNEQFF
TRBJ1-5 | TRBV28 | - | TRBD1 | TGTGCCAGCAGGACACCTCCCGGGACAGGGAATAGCAATCAGCCCCAGCATTTT | CASRTPPGTGNSNQPQHF